The 12 T cell receptor beta chains below come from one sample, sequenced in a study of T cells in Graves' hyperthyroidism and ophthalmopathy. RNA transcripts were the template for amplifying TCR beta CDR3 regions. A first-round RT-PCR of the TCR CDR3 used the HTBI primer set. TCRdb re-called the multiplex PCR reads through MiXCR, storing one row per CDR3 protein. The sample lists over 250,000 distinct CDR3 sequences, roughly an eighth occurring once. Sequencing was done on a sample of blood. These receptors originate from a woman aged 35 to 49 with Graves' ophthalmopathy.

In this sample, this clonotype turned up many times. This sequence joins TRBV12-3 or TRBV12-4 and TRBJ1-1; TRBD1 might be the D (6 bases). V was clipped by 6 bases and J by 4 bases, with 15 bases between them. The length of the CDR3 is 14 residues. Written as DNA, the CDR3 is TGTGCCAGCAGACTATCAGAGGGGGTCACTGAAGCTTTCTTT. This gives the protein CASRLSEGVTEAFF.

In this sample, this clonotype turned up many times. This chain uses TRBV20-1 with TRBJ2-3; TRBD2 matches at 10 bases. The CDR3 loop spans 15 amino acids. Germline-derived CDR1 and CDR2 are DFQATT and SNEGSKA (reference sequence). V was pared by 5 bases and J by 9 bases, with 14 bases of the junction left unmatched. The DNA for the CDR3 is TGCAGTGCTGGACCTAGCGGGAGCAAACGCGAGACGCAGTATTTT. This encodes CSAGPSGSKRETQYF.

This clonotype was seen a few times. The DNA of the CDR3 is TGTGCCAGCAGCCTCCGGACTAGCGGGAGCGGGGGAGAGACCCAGTACTTC. It is translated as CASSLRTSGSGGETQYF. The genes are TRBV3-1 and TRBJ2-5, with 13 bases aligning to TRBD2. Germline loops: CDR1 LGHDT, CDR2 YNNKEL (reference sequence). The CDR3 length is 17 residues. Losses at the gene ends were 4 bases for V and 4 bases for J; bases not matched to a gene: 9.

This clonotype appeared a few times. The rearrangement joins TRBV5-1 to TRBJ2-7, with 9 bases that match TRBD1. Germline values: CDR1 SGHRS, CDR2 YFSETQ. CDR3 length equals 17 residues. Trimming at V came to 3 bases and at J to 6 bases, leaving 16 bases not matched to a gene. Here the CDR3 reads CASSSLTKGQGLGEQYF. DNA of the CDR3: TGCGCCAGCAGCTCTCTTACCAAGGGACAGGGCTTGGGCGAGCAGTACTTC.

The CDR3 region is CASSRTGMYEQYF. DNA for the CDR3: TGTGCCAGCAGTCGGACAGGGATGTACGAGCAGTACTTC. This chain connects TRBV5-6 to TRBJ2-7; 8 bases are shared with TRBD1. CDR3 length: 13 residues. V lost 5 bases and J lost 4; bases outside the gene matches: 5. The germline V gene encodes CDR1 SGHDT and CDR2 YYEEEE.

Note on this clonotype: With a much larger clone just one base away, this may be a read error. V is TRBV12-3 or TRBV12-4 and J is TRBJ2-6; tentatively, D is TRBD1 or TRBD2 (5 bases each). The V end was cut by 3 bases, the J end by 0 bases, with 15 bases between. This CDR3 has 18 residues. The CDR3 protein is CASSFRQRGLSGANVLTF. The CDR3 nucleotides read TGTGCCAGCAGTTTCCGACAGAGGGGCCTCTCTGGGGCCAACGTCCTGACTTTC.

This clonotype was seen only once. This clone may be a read error of a much larger clone one base away. The rearrangement joins TRBV20-1 to TRBJ2-5; TRBD2 matches at 12 bases. The CDR3 runs to 16 residues. CDR1 is DFQATT, CDR2 SNEGSKA, per germline (reference sequence). Unmatched junction bases numbered 10, after V lost 6 bases and J lost 2 bases. DNA of the CDR3: TGCAGTGCATTCTTAACTAGCGGGAGGCATCAAGAGACCCAGTACTTC. Translation: CSAFLTSGRHQETQYF.

This clonotype was recorded only once. The chain carries TRBV7-8 and TRBJ2-2; D uncertain. Germline CDR1 reads SGHVS; CDR2 reads FQNEAQ. Deletions cut 0 bases from V and 5 bases from J, with 13 bases between. The CDR3 has 16 amino acids. In nucleotides, the CDR3 is TGTGCCAGCAGCTTAGCCCCGGGCGAGTGGACCGGGGAGCTGTTTTTT. Encoded protein: CASSLAPGEWTGELFF.

This clonotype was counted at least ten times. V is TRBV6-1 and J is TRBJ1-1; weak D call: TRBD1 (6 bases). Germline CDR1 is MNHNS and CDR2 is SASEGT. V was clipped by 4 bases and J by 2 bases, with 26 bases between them. CDR3 length equals 19 residues. The CDR3 reads CASSAYPLDSSVRNTEAFF. CDR3 coding DNA: TGTGCCAGCAGTGCTTACCCGCTGGACAGCTCGGTTAGAAACACTGAAGCTTTCTTT.

This clonotype was observed at least ten times. The chain is built from TRBV11-2 and TRBJ2-7; D is unresolved. V shed 0 bases and J shed 2 bases, with 17 bases lying between them. CDR1 and CDR2 (germline): SGHAT, FQNNGV. The CDR3 spans 17 residues. The CDR3 is CASSLDSFGRPPYEQYF. The CDR3 bases are TGTGCCAGCAGCTTAGATTCCTTCGGTCGGCCGCCCTACGAGCAGTACTTC. Full variable domain (rest looked up from reference TRBV11-2 and TRBJ2-7): EAGVAQSPRYKIIEKRQSVAFWCNPISGHATLYWYQQILGQGPKLLIQFQNNGVVDDSQLPKDRFSAERLKGVDSTLKIQPAKLEDSAVYLCASSLDSFGRPPYEQYFGPGTRLTVT.

The chain employs TRBV20-1 and TRBJ1-1, with 9 bases aligning to TRBD1. This CDR3 region has 14 residues. V shed 6 bases and J 5 bases; nucleotides not matched to a gene: 10. From germline, CDR1 is DFQATT and CDR2 SNEGSKA (reference sequence). The CDR3 DNA sequence: TGCAGTGCCAGCAAACAGGGGGCCCTAACTGAAGCTTTCTTT. This gives the protein CSASKQGALTEAFF.

This clonotype was picked up many times. The junction departs from the called germline gene at one end, perhaps through a read error. The chain recombines TRBV20-1 with TRBJ2-7; the match to TRBD2 covers 8 bases. The germline V gene encodes CDR1 DFQATT and CDR2 SNEGSKA (reference sequence). The CDR3 covers 15 residues. The CDR3 nucleotides are TGCAGTGCTAAGATCGGGACTAGAGACTCCTACAAGCAGTACTTC. Amino acid sequence: CSAKIGTRDSYKQYF.